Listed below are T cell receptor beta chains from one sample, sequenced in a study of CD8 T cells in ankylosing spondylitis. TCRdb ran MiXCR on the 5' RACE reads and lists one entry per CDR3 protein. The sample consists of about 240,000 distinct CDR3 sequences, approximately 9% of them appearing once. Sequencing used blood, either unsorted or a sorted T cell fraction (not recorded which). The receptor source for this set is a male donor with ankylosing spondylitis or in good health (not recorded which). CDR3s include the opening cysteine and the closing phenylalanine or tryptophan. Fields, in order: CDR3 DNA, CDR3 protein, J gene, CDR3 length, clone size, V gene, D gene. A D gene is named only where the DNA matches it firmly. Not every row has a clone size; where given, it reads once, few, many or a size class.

cdr3_nt: TGTGCCAGCAGTTCCACGGGGGGGCGGGAGCAGTTCTTC
cdr3_aa: CASSSTGGREQFF
j_call: TRBJ2-1
cdr3_length: 13
clone_size: -
v_call: TRBV27
d_call: TRBD2

cdr3_nt: TGCAGTGCCCTAAGGGGGACAGATACGCAGTATTTT
cdr3_aa: CSALRGTDTQYF
j_call: TRBJ2-3
cdr3_length: 12
clone_size: many
v_call: TRBV20-1
d_call: -

cdr3_nt: TGTGCCAGCAGCTTACTATCTGGATGGGGACAGGGTGACAACTATGGCTACACCTTC
cdr3_aa: CASSLLSGWGQGDNYGYTF
j_call: TRBJ1-2
cdr3_length: 19
clone_size: -
v_call: TRBV11-1
d_call: TRBD1

cdr3_nt: TGTGCCAGCTCCCGACAGAACACTGAAGCTTTCTTT
cdr3_aa: CASSRQNTEAFF
j_call: TRBJ1-1
cdr3_length: 12
clone_size: many
v_call: TRBV18
d_call: -

cdr3_nt: TGTGCCAGCAGCCCTCTGGGTGGGGAGACCCAGTACTTC
cdr3_aa: CASSPLGGETQYF
j_call: TRBJ2-5
cdr3_length: 13
clone_size: few
v_call: TRBV7-2
d_call: -

cdr3_nt: TGTGCCAGCAGCACCGCGACAGGGGGCTTTTCTGAAGCTTTCTTT
cdr3_aa: CASSTATGGFSEAFF
j_call: TRBJ1-1
cdr3_length: 15
clone_size: many
v_call: TRBV5-8
d_call: TRBD1

cdr3_nt: TGTGCCTGGAGCGAGGGGGGGGGGAACAATGAGCAGTTCTTC
cdr3_aa: CAWSEGGGNNEQFF
j_call: TRBJ2-1
cdr3_length: 14
clone_size: -
v_call: TRBV30
d_call: -

cdr3_nt: TGCGCCAGCAGTCAATCGGGCGGACACCTGAGCGAGCAGTGCTTC
cdr3_aa: CASSQSGGHLSEQCF
j_call: TRBJ2-7
cdr3_length: 15
clone_size: -
v_call: TRBV23-1
d_call: -

cdr3_nt: TGTGCCAGCAGCCCGGGACAGACGGTCGACGAGCAGTACTTC
cdr3_aa: CASSPGQTVDEQYF
j_call: TRBJ2-7
cdr3_length: 14
clone_size: many
v_call: TRBV5-5
d_call: TRBD1

cdr3_nt: TGCGCCAGCAGCTTGGTCGGACTAGTCACAGATACGCAGTATTTT
cdr3_aa: CASSLVGLVTDTQYF
j_call: TRBJ2-3
cdr3_length: 15
clone_size: many
v_call: TRBV5-1
d_call: TRBD2

cdr3_nt: TGTGCCAGCAGTAAATTCCGGGACAGGGTAGATGGCTACACCTTC
cdr3_aa: CASSKFRDRVDGYTF
j_call: TRBJ1-2
cdr3_length: 15
clone_size: many
v_call: TRBV6-1
d_call: TRBD1

cdr3_nt: TGTGCCAGCAGTTTGGAACCCATGAACACTGAAGCTTTCTTT
cdr3_aa: CASSLEPMNTEAFF
j_call: TRBJ1-1
cdr3_length: 14
clone_size: many
v_call: TRBV27
d_call: -

cdr3_nt: TGTGCCAGCAGCCACGGGGGGTTCTATAGCAATCAGCCCCAGCATTTT
cdr3_aa: CASSHGGFYSNQPQHF
j_call: TRBJ1-5
cdr3_length: 16
clone_size: few
v_call: TRBV27
d_call: -

cdr3_nt: TGCAGTGCTACAACTCCGGGACTGTACAATGAGCAGTTCTTC
cdr3_aa: CSATTPGLYNEQFF
j_call: TRBJ2-1
cdr3_length: 14
clone_size: few
v_call: TRBV20-1
d_call: -

cdr3_nt: TGTGCCAGCAGTCCAGCCGCCGGGGAGATTAGGAATGAGCAGTTCTTC
cdr3_aa: CASSPAAGEIRNEQFF
j_call: TRBJ2-1
cdr3_length: 16
clone_size: many
v_call: TRBV27
d_call: -

cdr3_nt: TGTGCCAGCAGCCGACAGGGACGCTACGAGCAGTACTTC
cdr3_aa: CASSRQGRYEQYF
j_call: TRBJ2-7
cdr3_length: 13
clone_size: -
v_call: TRBV7-2
d_call: TRBD1

cdr3_nt: TGTGCCAGCTCACCACCAGGGGGTTTTAATTCACCCCTCCACTTT
cdr3_aa: CASSPPGGFNSPLHF
j_call: TRBJ1-6
cdr3_length: 15
clone_size: few
v_call: TRBV18
d_call: -

cdr3_nt: TGCGCCAGCAGCCAAGATCCGGCGACCAGAGCCAACGTCCTGACTTTC
cdr3_aa: CASSQDPATRANVLTF
j_call: TRBJ2-6
cdr3_length: 16
clone_size: -
v_call: TRBV4-3
d_call: -

cdr3_nt: TGCAGTGCTAGAGGGCTAGCGGACTACAATGAGCAGTTCTTC
cdr3_aa: CSARGLADYNEQFF
j_call: TRBJ2-1
cdr3_length: 14
clone_size: many
v_call: TRBV20-1
d_call: TRBD2

cdr3_nt: TGCAGTGCTAGAGTTCACGGAAAAGGGAACACTGAAGCTTTCTTT
cdr3_aa: CSARVHGKGNTEAFF
j_call: TRBJ1-1
cdr3_length: 15
clone_size: medium-sized
v_call: TRBV20-1
d_call: -

cdr3_nt: TGCAGTGCTAGGGTGGGAGGGTTTGAAAAACTGTTTTTT
cdr3_aa: CSARVGGFEKLFF
j_call: TRBJ1-4
cdr3_length: 13
clone_size: -
v_call: TRBV20-1
d_call: -

cdr3_nt: TGTGCCTGGAGCGACAGGGGGCGCGGAAATCAGCCCCAGCATTTT
cdr3_aa: CAWSDRGRGNQPQHF
j_call: TRBJ1-5
cdr3_length: 15
clone_size: -
v_call: TRBV30
d_call: TRBD1

cdr3_nt: TGTGCCAGCAGCCACGGACTAGCGGGGGCCGGGGAGCTGTTTTTT
cdr3_aa: CASSHGLAGAGELFF
j_call: TRBJ2-2
cdr3_length: 15
clone_size: -
v_call: TRBV6-4
d_call: TRBD2

cdr3_nt: TGCAGTGCTGAGGGACAGCTGAACACTGAAGCTTTCTTT
cdr3_aa: CSAEGQLNTEAFF
j_call: TRBJ1-1
cdr3_length: 13
clone_size: many
v_call: TRBV20-1
d_call: TRBD1

cdr3_nt: TGTGCCAGCAGCCGGACAGCCAATGAAAAACTGTTTTTT
cdr3_aa: CASSRTANEKLFF
j_call: TRBJ1-4
cdr3_length: 13
clone_size: many
v_call: TRBV5-6
d_call: -

cdr3_nt: TGTGCCAGCAGTCCACGACGGACTAATCAGCCCCAGCATTTT
cdr3_aa: CASSPRRTNQPQHF
j_call: TRBJ1-5
cdr3_length: 14
clone_size: -
v_call: TRBV6-2/TRBV6-3
d_call: -

cdr3_nt: TGTGCCAGCAGCGTCAGCAGTACAGGGAAAGATACGCAGTATTTT
cdr3_aa: CASSVSSTGKDTQYF
j_call: TRBJ2-3
cdr3_length: 15
clone_size: many
v_call: TRBV9
d_call: -

cdr3_nt: TGCGCCAGCAGCCAAGCCACCGGGACAGGATATGATAGCAATCAGCCCCAGCATTTT
cdr3_aa: CASSQATGTGYDSNQPQHF
j_call: TRBJ1-5
cdr3_length: 19
clone_size: -
v_call: TRBV4-1
d_call: TRBD1

cdr3_nt: TGTGCCTGGAGTATCCCGGGCCTTGGCCTAGAGACCCAGTACTTC
cdr3_aa: CAWSIPGLGLETQYF
j_call: TRBJ2-5
cdr3_length: 15
clone_size: few
v_call: TRBV30
d_call: -

cdr3_nt: TGTGCCAGCAGGCCCGGGACAAGGGGAGATCAGCCCCAGCATTTT
cdr3_aa: CASRPGTRGDQPQHF
j_call: TRBJ1-5
cdr3_length: 15
clone_size: many
v_call: TRBV2
d_call: -

cdr3_nt: TGCGCCAGCAGCTTGGCTCCCAGCGGAAACAATGAGCAGTTCTTC
cdr3_aa: CASSLAPSGNNEQFF
j_call: TRBJ2-1
cdr3_length: 15
clone_size: many
v_call: TRBV5-1
d_call: -

cdr3_nt: TGTGCCAGCAGCAGACACAGGACCCCCCAGGGGTTCACTGAAGCTTTCTTT
cdr3_aa: CASSRHRTPQGFTEAFF
j_call: TRBJ1-1
cdr3_length: 17
clone_size: -
v_call: TRBV7-9
d_call: -

cdr3_nt: TGTGCCGCAGTACGTCTCTACACTGAAGCTTTCTTT
cdr3_aa: CAAVRLYTEAFF
j_call: TRBJ1-1
cdr3_length: 12
clone_size: -
v_call: TRBV6-6
d_call: -

cdr3_nt: TGCGCCAGCCAAGATGGAAGGGGAGGTCAGCCCCAGCATTTT
cdr3_aa: CASQDGRGGQPQHF
j_call: TRBJ1-5
cdr3_length: 14
clone_size: -
v_call: TRBV4-1
d_call: -

cdr3_nt: TGTGCCAGCAGGGCTTTCGGAGATACGCAGTATTTT
cdr3_aa: CASRAFGDTQYF
j_call: TRBJ2-3
cdr3_length: 12
clone_size: -
v_call: TRBV7-6
d_call: -

cdr3_nt: TGTGCCAGTAGTAAGGCGGAGCGGGAAGCTTTCTTT
cdr3_aa: CASSKAEREAFF
j_call: TRBJ1-1
cdr3_length: 12
clone_size: many
v_call: TRBV19
d_call: -

cdr3_nt: TGTGCCAGCAGCCTATGGACAGGGGGCCCCCAAGAGACCCAGTACTTC
cdr3_aa: CASSLWTGGPQETQYF
j_call: TRBJ2-5
cdr3_length: 16
clone_size: many
v_call: TRBV7-6
d_call: TRBD1

cdr3_nt: TGTGCCAGCAGCTCGGACCGGGGATTGGGCACCGGGGAGCTGTTTTTT
cdr3_aa: CASSSDRGLGTGELFF
j_call: TRBJ2-2
cdr3_length: 16
clone_size: many
v_call: TRBV5-6
d_call: -

cdr3_nt: TGTGCCAGCAGCCCCCGCCCCGGCCAGGGGGCTTTCTTT
cdr3_aa: CASSPRPGQGAFF
j_call: TRBJ1-1
cdr3_length: 13
clone_size: -
v_call: TRBV13
d_call: -

cdr3_nt: TGCAGTGCTTGGGGCCCGGCCCCGAGCTCCTACGAGCAGTACTTC
cdr3_aa: CSAWGPAPSSYEQYF
j_call: TRBJ2-7
cdr3_length: 15
clone_size: -
v_call: TRBV20-1
d_call: -

cdr3_nt: TGCAGCGCTGAAGATAGCGGGAGGACAGATACGCAGTATTTT
cdr3_aa: CSAEDSGRTDTQYF
j_call: TRBJ2-3
cdr3_length: 14
clone_size: many
v_call: TRBV29-1
d_call: TRBD2

cdr3_nt: TGTGCTAGCAGCTTAGCTTTAGGTGAAGAGACCCAGTACTTC
cdr3_aa: CASSLALGEETQYF
j_call: TRBJ2-5
cdr3_length: 14
clone_size: many
v_call: TRBV7-7
d_call: -

cdr3_nt: TGTGCCAGCAGCTCCAGGGGGGCAGGGGTCACAGATACGCAGTATTTT
cdr3_aa: CASSSRGAGVTDTQYF
j_call: TRBJ2-3
cdr3_length: 16
clone_size: -
v_call: TRBV7-6
d_call: -

cdr3_nt: TGTGCCAGCATAAGCGGACTAGCGGTTAGCGAGCAGTACTTC
cdr3_aa: CASISGLAVSEQYF
j_call: TRBJ2-7
cdr3_length: 14
clone_size: -
v_call: TRBV7-9
d_call: TRBD2

cdr3_nt: TGTGCCAGCTCTTACCATTACGAGCAGTACTTC
cdr3_aa: CASSYHYEQYF
j_call: TRBJ2-7
cdr3_length: 11
clone_size: many
v_call: TRBV27
d_call: -

cdr3_nt: TGCAGTGCGCCCCGGGTAGCGGGAGCCCCCGGGGAGCTGTTTTTT
cdr3_aa: CSAPRVAGAPGELFF
j_call: TRBJ2-2
cdr3_length: 15
clone_size: few
v_call: TRBV20-1
d_call: TRBD2

cdr3_nt: TGCAGTGCTACTCTAGCTGCGGGAGGGCCGTACAATGAGCAGTTCTTC
cdr3_aa: CSATLAAGGPYNEQFF
j_call: TRBJ2-1
cdr3_length: 16
clone_size: -
v_call: TRBV20-1
d_call: TRBD2

cdr3_nt: TGCAGCGTAACGACGGACGTGAACACTGAAGCTTTCTTT
cdr3_aa: CSVTTDVNTEAFF
j_call: TRBJ1-1
cdr3_length: 13
clone_size: many
v_call: TRBV29-1
d_call: -

cdr3_nt: TGTGCTAGTGGTTTGAATTACGGACGTCCGTACTTC
cdr3_aa: CASGLNYGRPYF
j_call: TRBJ2-7
cdr3_length: 12
clone_size: many
v_call: TRBV12-5
d_call: -

cdr3_nt: TGTGCCAGCAGCTCGACGGGACAGAACTACGAGCAGTACTTC
cdr3_aa: CASSSTGQNYEQYF
j_call: TRBJ2-7
cdr3_length: 14
clone_size: few
v_call: TRBV7-2
d_call: TRBD1

cdr3_nt: TGTGCCAGCAGTTTTGTACAGGGAAACGACAATGAGCAGTTCTTC
cdr3_aa: CASSFVQGNDNEQFF
j_call: TRBJ2-1
cdr3_length: 15
clone_size: -
v_call: TRBV12-3/TRBV12-4
d_call: -

cdr3_nt: TGCGCCAGCAGCTTAACGGGAGGGCCGACAGATACGCAGTATTTT
cdr3_aa: CASSLTGGPTDTQYF
j_call: TRBJ2-3
cdr3_length: 15
clone_size: many
v_call: TRBV5-1
d_call: TRBD2

cdr3_nt: TGTGCCAGCAAACCGGGACTAGCGGGGGGAGAGACCCAGTACTTC
cdr3_aa: CASKPGLAGGETQYF
j_call: TRBJ2-5
cdr3_length: 15
clone_size: many
v_call: TRBV6-1
d_call: TRBD2

cdr3_nt: TGTGCCAGCAGCTTCCAGCCGGGACAGGGGAGACACGAGCAGTACTTC
cdr3_aa: CASSFQPGQGRHEQYF
j_call: TRBJ2-7
cdr3_length: 16
clone_size: few
v_call: TRBV7-2
d_call: TRBD1

cdr3_nt: TGCAGTGGGCTACGGGGGGGCCGGGGCGATACGCAGTATTTT
cdr3_aa: CSGLRGGRGDTQYF
j_call: TRBJ2-3
cdr3_length: 14
clone_size: -
v_call: TRBV20-1
d_call: TRBD2